Following are 31 T cell receptor beta chains from one sample sequenced in a study of T-cell reconstitution after alpha-beta-depleted transplantation in children. The library targeted TCRbeta and was prepared with unique molecular identifiers. TCRdb reprocessed the PCR reads with MiXCR, giving one entry per CDR3 protein. The sample includes around 420,000 distinct CDR3 sequences, 15% to 20% of them seen just once. Sequenced here: PBMCs, mostly from graft donor cells, sampled 360 days after TCRalphabeta/CD19-depleted stem cell transplant. These receptors all stem from a boy less than two years old who had a stem cell transplant for Wiskott-Aldrich syndrome, so the T cells may come from the graft donor.

The chain is built from TRBV7-2 and TRBJ2-1, with 9 bases matching TRBD2. V was pared by 6 bases and J by 4 bases, with 4 bases of the junction left unmatched. The germline CDR1 and CDR2 sequences are SGHTA and FQGNSA. This CDR3 spans 14 amino acids. The CDR3 region is CASRGLAGYNEQFF. The CDR3 DNA follows: TGTGCCAGCAGGGGGCTAGCGGGATACAATGAGCAGTTCTTC.

The chain couples TRBV18 to TRBJ2-7, with 7 bases that match TRBD1. The ends lost 3 bases at V and 5 bases at J; junction bases unmatched: 7. Germline V CDR1 and CDR2: KGHSH, LQKENI. The CDR3 has 14 amino acids. The DNA of the CDR3 is TGTGCCAGCTCACCCTTGACAGGGTCCCACGAGCAGTACTTC. Its protein is CASSPLTGSHEQYF.

A few counts support this clonotype. This chain uses TRBV7-9 with TRBJ2-7; possible D gene TRBD2, 6 bases. V gave up 1 base and J gave up 3 bases, with 7 bases separating them. The CDR3 runs 13 residues. The germline V gene encodes CDR1 SEHNR and CDR2 FQNEAQ (reference sequence). The chain's CDR3 is CASSLGRDYEQYF. The CDR3, as DNA: TGTGCCAGCAGCTTAGGGCGGGACTACGAGCAGTACTTC. The whole variable domain, remainder taken from reference TRBV7-9 and TRBJ2-7, is DTGVSQNPRHKITKRGQNVTFRCDPISEHNRLYWYRQTLGQGPEFLTYFQNEAQLEKSRLLSDRFSAERPKGSFSTLEIQRTEQGDSAMYLCASSLGRDYEQYFGPGTRLTVT.

J is TRBJ2-2 and V is TRBV5-1; 9 nucleotides match TRBD1. This CDR3 spans 15 amino acids. Trimming took 0 bases from V and 5 from J; bases not matched to a gene: 2. Germline V lookup: CDR1 SGHRS, CDR2 YFSETQ. CDR3 DNA sequence: TGCGCCAGCAGCTTGGGGGACAGGGAGACCGGGGAGCTGTTTTTT. It codes for CASSLGDRETGELFF.

The chain uses TRBV4-1 and TRBJ2-3; the D is unclear. Trimming took off 2 bases at V and 2 bases at J, with 8 bases between the two ends. Germline V gene lookup returns CDR1 MGHRA and CDR2 YSYEKL. This CDR3 comprises 14 residues. CDR3 nucleotide sequence: TGCGCCAGCAGCCAACGACGGAACACAGATACGCAGTATTTT. Its protein product is CASSQRRNTDTQYF.

This chain links TRBV12-3 or TRBV12-4 with TRBJ2-7, with 9 positions matching TRBD2. The V segment lost 4 bases and the J segment 5 bases; nucleotides outside the gene matches: 9. The CDR3 runs 15 residues. DNA of the CDR3: TGTGCCAGCAGTTCACATAGCGGGAGAAGAAACGAGCAGTACTTC. As protein: CASSSHSGRRNEQYF.

This clonotype came up a few times. The chain employs TRBV4-3 and TRBJ2-7; TRBD2 might be the D (5 bases). Per the germline V gene, CDR1 is LGHNA and CDR2 is YSLEER. With 0 bases removed from V and 3 bases from J, the gap between germline ends came to 12 bases. This CDR3 region has 15 residues. The CDR3 is CASSQDRVSVYEQYF. In DNA, the CDR3 is TGCGCCAGCAGCCAAGATCGTGTTAGCGTCTACGAGCAGTACTTC.

The chain couples TRBV5-1 to TRBJ2-1; D is unresolved. The V and J ends lost 0 bases and 4 bases respectively, with 11 bases between them. The CDR3 extends over 15 amino acids. Germline values: CDR1 SGHRS, CDR2 YFSETQ. The CDR3 DNA follows: TGCGCCAGCAGCTTGGATTCCGCTAGTTACAATGAGCAGTTCTTC. This gives the protein CASSLDSASYNEQFF.

The V call is TRBV27, the J call TRBJ2-2, with 11 positions matching TRBD2. Germline trimming cut 6 bases from V and 1 base from J; bases unmatched to any gene: 13. The CDR3 runs 19 residues. Germline CDR1 is MNHEY and CDR2 is SMNVEV (reference sequence). CDR3 DNA: TGTGCCAGCAGCCCAAAAAACGCCCTAGCGGGAGGGAACACCGGGGAGCTGTTTTTT. This translates into CASSPKNALAGGNTGELFF.

This clonotype has just a few counts. The chain is built from TRBV29-1 and TRBJ2-1; 11 bases fit TRBD2. This CDR3 contains 15 residues. With 3 bases clipped from V and 6 bases from J, the junction kept 7 bases outside the gene matches. Germline V gives CDR1 SQVTM, CDR2 ANQGSEA. Written as DNA, the CDR3 is TGCAGCGTTGAGGTTCTAGCGGGAGGCCCCAATGAGCAGTTCTTC. Protein product: CSVEVLAGGPNEQFF.

The J gene is TRBJ2-5, the V gene TRBV21-1; no DNA check was done on the table's D call, TRBD1. TRBV21-1 is reported as a pseudogene. The CDR3 has 15 residues. The CDR3 region has the DNA TGTGCCAACCATCGAAAGGTACAGGCTTTAGAGACCCAGTACTTC. It specifies CANHRKVQALETQYF.

The chain couples TRBV5-4 to TRBJ2-5; 12 positions agree with TRBD1. The V segment lost 6 bases and the J segment 5 bases; nucleotides outside the gene matches: 8. This CDR3 region has 15 residues. Germline values: CDR1 SGHNT, CDR2 YYREEE (reference sequence). CDR3 protein: CASKIRDRGPETQYF. CDR3 coding DNA: TGTGCCAGCAAGATCCGGGACAGGGGGCCGGAGACCCAGTACTTC. Full variable domain (outside the CDR3, taken from reference TRBV5-4 and TRBJ2-5): ETGVTQSPTHLIKTRGQQVTLRCSSQSGHNTVSWYQQALGQGPQFIFQYYREEENGRGNFPPRFSGLQFPNYSSELNVNALELDDSALYLCASKIRDRGPETQYFGPGTRLLVL.

The genes are TRBV6-5 and TRBJ1-5, with a weak D call TRBD1 (5 bases). The CDR3 has 14 residues. Trimming left V 7 bases short and J 4 bases short, with 14 bases between. CDR1 is MNHEY and CDR2 is SVGAGI in the germline V gene. CDR3 loop: CASKKTVGNQPQHF. The CDR3 DNA is TGTGCCAGCAAGAAGACAGTTGGGAATCAGCCCCAGCATTTT.

This clonotype appeared many times. The V and J genes are TRBV25-1 and TRBJ2-7; TRBD2 might be the D (6 bases). This CDR3 has 12 amino acids. In germline, CDR1 is MGHDK, CDR2 SYGVNS. Trimming removed 7 bases from V and 1 base from J, with 8 bases in between. Here the CDR3 reads CASIGGSYEQYF. The CDR3, as DNA: TGTGCCAGCATCGGAGGGTCCTACGAGCAGTACTTC.

The rearrangement uses TRBV28 and TRBJ2-7; maybe TRBD2 (6 bases). The CDR3 is 15 amino acids. Germline V lookup: CDR1 MDHEN, CDR2 SYDVKM. With 6 bases removed from V and 3 bases from J, the gap between germline ends came to 18 bases. The CDR3 sequence is CASREGGARDYEQYF. The CDR3 DNA reads as TGTGCCAGCAGGGAAGGCGGGGCCCGCGACTACGAGCAGTACTTC.

There are many counts of this clonotype. The chain has TRBV12-3 or TRBV12-4 and TRBJ2-5; 12 nucleotides align to TRBD2. The CDR3 length is 15 residues. Trimming took 6 bases from V and 5 from J; bases not matched to a gene: 7. The CDR3 is CASRQLAGGWETQYF. The CDR3 coding sequence is TGTGCCAGCAGACAACTAGCGGGAGGTTGGGAGACCCAGTACTTC.

A few counts support this clonotype. J is TRBJ2-7 and V is TRBV4-3, with 7 bases matching TRBD1. Germline lookup yields CDR1 LGHNA and CDR2 YSLEER. Losses at the gene ends were 1 base for V and 2 bases for J; bases not matched to a gene: 2. The CDR3 consists of 14 residues. The CDR3 here is CASSQATGPYEQYF. The DNA of the CDR3 is TGCGCCAGCAGCCAAGCGACAGGGCCCTACGAGCAGTACTTC.

This clonotype was found a few times. The V and J genes are TRBV12-3 or TRBV12-4 and TRBJ2-4, with D perhaps assigned TRBD1 or TRBD2 (5 bases each). The V and J ends lost 5 bases and 6 bases respectively, with 11 bases between them. The CDR3 covers 13 residues. CDR3 region: CASSVLRGNIQYF. In DNA form, the CDR3 reads TGTGCCAGCAGTGTCCTGAGGGGAAACATTCAGTACTTC.

This clonotype was observed a handful of times. The chain uses TRBV4-1 and TRBJ1-4, with 7 bases lining up with TRBD1. Germline trimming cut 3 bases from V and 5 bases from J; bases unmatched to any gene: 9. Per the germline V gene, CDR1 is MGHRA and CDR2 is YSYEKL. This CDR3 is 16 amino acids long. CDR3 in amino acids: CASSQDYRGGNEKLFF. The CDR3 DNA follows: TGCGCCAGCAGCCAGGATTACAGGGGAGGGAATGAAAAACTGTTTTTT.

The rearrangement links TRBV2 to TRBJ2-5, with TRBD2 matching 7 bases. V lost 7 bases to trimming and J lost 3 bases; unmatched junction nucleotides: 5. CDR3 length equals 13 residues. Germline V CDR1 and CDR2: SNHLY, FYNNEI. CDR3 nucleotide sequence: TGTGCCAGCAATCAGGGAGGGGAAGAGACCCAGTACTTC. The encoded protein is CASNQGGEETQYF.

This chain uses TRBV7-2 with TRBJ2-7; D perhaps matches TRBD2 (5 bases). Germline values: CDR1 SGHTA, CDR2 FQGNSA. The CDR3 is 14 amino acids. V lost 5 bases and J 2 bases, leaving 13 bases between the germline ends. CDR3 amino acids: CASSLTPGTYEQYF. CDR3 bases: TGTGCCAGCAGCCTAACACCGGGAACCTACGAGCAGTACTTC.

V gene TRBV27 combines with J gene TRBJ2-7, with 9 bases identical to TRBD1. This CDR3 region has 15 residues. CDR1 is MNHEY, CDR2 SMNVEV, per germline (reference sequence). The ends lost 4 bases at V and 4 bases at J; junction bases unmatched: 8. The CDR3 here is CASSSSGTGQYEQYF. The CDR3, as DNA: TGTGCCAGCAGTTCCTCCGGGACAGGGCAGTACGAGCAGTACTTC.

The chain is built from TRBV7-2 and TRBJ2-3; D is perhaps TRBD1 (5 bases). The V end lost 5 bases, the J end lost 8 bases, and 20 bases lay between the germline ends. Germline loops: CDR1 SGHTA, CDR2 FQGNSA. The CDR3 consists of 15 residues. The CDR3 sequence is CASSPAGKVAFTQYF. The CDR3 bases are TGTGCCAGCAGCCCCGCAGGGAAGGTCGCATTTACGCAGTATTTT.

The rearrangement joins TRBV11-2 to TRBJ2-7; 8 nucleotides agree with TRBD1. Trimming took 4 bases from V and 1 from J; bases not matched to a gene: 3. Per germline, CDR1 SGHAT and CDR2 FQNNGV. CDR3 length: 14 residues. CDR3 in amino acids: CASSWTGKSYEQYF. In DNA, the CDR3 is TGTGCCAGCAGCTGGACAGGGAAATCCTACGAGCAGTACTTC.

This chain links TRBV4-1 with TRBJ2-7; 10 bases are shared with TRBD2. This CDR3 is 15 amino acids long. The V gene's germline CDR1 is MGHRA and CDR2 YSYEKL. V gave up 4 bases and J gave up 2 bases; unmatched junction bases: 5. CDR3 nucleotides: TGCGCCAGCAGCCCCGGACTAGCGGATACCTACGAGCAGTACTTC. Encoded protein: CASSPGLADTYEQYF.

The chain has TRBV4-3 and TRBJ2-1; D tentatively fits TRBD1 or TRBD2 (5 bases each). Per the germline V gene, CDR1 is LGHNA and CDR2 is YSLEER. Trimming cost V 3 bases and J 4 bases, with 16 bases left between them. CDR3 length: 16 residues. The CDR3 DNA sequence: TGCGCCAGCAGCCAGGGACCCTTGTCGGGTTACAATGAGCAGTTCTTC. Its translation: CASSQGPLSGYNEQFF.

The chain has TRBV20-1 and TRBJ2-6; D unclear. This CDR3 spans 14 amino acids. Germline V lookup: CDR1 DFQATT, CDR2 SNEGSKA (reference sequence). The V end lost 1 base, the J end lost 0 bases, and 4 bases lay between the germline ends. This CDR3 is CSARAHSGANVLTF. The CDR3 DNA sequence: TGCAGTGCTAGAGCACACTCTGGGGCCAACGTCCTGACTTTC.

This clonotype was picked up many times. The chain uses TRBV12-3 or TRBV12-4 and TRBJ1-5; tentative D call: TRBD1 (5 bases). The ends were cut back, 4 bases at V and 6 bases at J, with 16 bases in the middle. The CDR3 length is 15 residues. The CDR3 reads CASSSPGRMGQPQHF. CDR3 nucleotides: TGTGCCAGCAGTTCCCCGGGACGGATGGGTCAGCCCCAGCATTTT.

The chain recombines TRBV10-3 with TRBJ2-3, with 8 bases lining up with TRBD2. Germline trimming cut 4 bases from V and 2 bases from J; bases unmatched to any gene: 2. The CDR3 covers 14 residues. Germline V gene sequence: CDR1 ENHRY, CDR2 SYGVKD. As DNA, the CDR3 is TGTGCCATCAGTGCGCGGGGGGACACAGATACGCAGTATTTT. It encodes CAISARGDTDTQYF.

The genes are TRBV12-3 or TRBV12-4 and TRBJ1-5; 9 bases match TRBD1. This CDR3 contains 15 residues. Germline trimming cut 7 bases from V and 7 bases from J; bases unmatched to any gene: 11. The CDR3 region has the DNA TGTGCCAGCACCGGGGGGGGACAGGGTCGACAGCCCCAGCATTTT. Amino acid sequence: CASTGGGQGRQPQHF.

This clonotype was found a few times. The rearrangement links TRBV5-1 to TRBJ2-1; 8 positions agree with TRBD2. The germline gives CDR1 SGHRS, CDR2 YFSETQ. CDR3 length equals 14 residues. Trimming took 7 bases from V and 2 from J; bases not matched to a gene: 5. The CDR3 loop reads CASGAGATYNEQFF. CDR3 DNA: TGCGCCAGCGGAGCGGGGGCTACCTACAATGAGCAGTTCTTC.